The rows below give T cell receptor beta chains drawn from one sample of a study of T cell responses to AZD1222 COVID-19 vaccine. This table comes from immunoSEQ multiplex PCR, and its TCRdb copy is limited to in-frame clones, with some not included. The sample has about 130,000 clones, less than 90% seen once. The sequencing used peripheral blood, collected on day 0 of AZD1222 vaccination. These TCRs come from an adult in good health. Each CDR3 is given with its conserved first and last residue. The order of the fields is D gene, clone size, V gene, J gene, CDR3 DNA, CDR3 protein. The D gene is left open where the match is weak. Part of the rows lack a size; the others show once, few, many or a class for expanded clones.

>.|.|TRBV25-1|TRBJ1-1
TGTGCCAGCAGTGAGAGGCATGAGGGCGGCACTGAAGCTTTCTTT
CASSERHEGGTEAFF
>.|.|TRBV18|TRBJ1-2
TGTGCCAGCTCACCACGGGGGGAGGATGGCTACACCTTC
CASSPRGEDGYTF
>TRBD1|.|TRBV6-2/TRBV6-3|TRBJ1-2
TGTGCCAGCAGTTACGGGGACAGAAGCGGCTACACCTTC
CASSYGDRSGYTF
>TRBD1|.|TRBV6-2/TRBV6-3|TRBJ1-4
TGTGCCAGCAGCCCTCTCCCAGGGGGATCTAATGAAAAACTGTTTTTT
CASSPLPGGSNEKLFF
>.|.|TRBV29-1|TRBJ1-5
TGCAGCGTAGCCAGAGAAGGCAATCAGCCCCAGCATTTT
CSVAREGNQPQHF
>.|.|TRBV5-6|TRBJ1-5
TGTGCCAGCAGCTCCCGCGGGGATAGGATCAATCAGCCCCAGCATTTT
CASSSRGDRINQPQHF
>.|.|TRBV5-1|TRBJ1-2
TGCGCCAGCAGCTTGGACACAGCTAACTATGGCTACACCTTC
CASSLDTANYGYTF
>.|.|TRBV4-3|TRBJ1-3
TGCGCCAGCAGCCCGGAGTTACTCTCTGGAAACACCATATATTTT
CASSPELLSGNTIYF
>TRBD2|once|TRBV19|TRBJ2-7
TGTGCCAGTAGTTTAGAGGGCGGGAGGGCCCACGAGCAGTACTTC
CASSLEGGRAHEQYF
>.|.|TRBV7-2|TRBJ2-7
TGTGCCAGCAGCCCCGATACTAGCAGAGCCTACGAGCAGTACTTC
CASSPDTSRAYEQYF
>.|.|TRBV28|TRBJ1-2
TGTGCCAGCAGCAAGACCAGCCGCTATGGCTACACCTTC
CASSKTSRYGYTF
>TRBD1|.|TRBV18|TRBJ1-2
TGTGCCAGCTCACCGCGGACAGGGCCCTCTAACTATGGCTACACCTTC
CASSPRTGPSNYGYTF
>.|.|TRBV11-2|TRBJ1-5
TGTGCCAGCAGCTTAGCGGGGGGTAGCAATCAGCCCCAGCATTTT
CASSLAGGSNQPQHF
>TRBD2|.|TRBV4-1|TRBJ2-5
TGCGCCAGCAGCCTAAGGACTAGCGGGAGGGCCGGGGAGACCCAGTACTTC
CASSLRTSGRAGETQYF
>.|once|TRBV6-1|TRBJ2-6
TGTGCCAGCAGTGAAAGACCGCGACCCTCTGGGGCCAACGTCCTGACTTTC
CASSERPRPSGANVLTF
>.|.|TRBV19|TRBJ2-7
TGTGCCAGTAGTATCGGGGGAGTGGGGGAGCAGTACTTC
CASSIGGVGEQYF
>.|.|TRBV6-2/TRBV6-3|TRBJ1-5
TGTGCCAGCAGCCCAACCCGGGGTAGGGTTGACAATCAGCCCCAGCATTTT
CASSPTRGRVDNQPQHF
>.|.|TRBV11-2|TRBJ1-2
TGTGCCAGCAGCTTCGCCGGCGGTAACTATGGCTACACCTTC
CASSFAGGNYGYTF
>.|many|TRBV5-6|TRBJ2-7
TGTGCCAGCAGCCCTTCCTCTCTACAGCAGTACTTC
CASSPSSLQQYF
>.|.|TRBV24-1|TRBJ1-5
TGTGCCACCAGTGATGGTAGCAGCAATCAGCCCCAGCATTTT
CATSDGSSNQPQHF
>.|.|TRBV19|TRBJ2-2
TGTGCCGCCACTAGCTATTTAGATCGGGAGCTGTTTTTT
CAATSYLDRELFF
>.|.|TRBV6-6|TRBJ1-2
TGTGCCAGCAGTTACTCCGGCAGTAACTATGGCTACACCTTC
CASSYSGSNYGYTF
>.|.|TRBV6-2/TRBV6-3|TRBJ1-1
TGTGCCAGCAGTTCGGACATGAACACTGAAGCTTTCTTT
CASSSDMNTEAFF
>TRBD1|once|TRBV19|TRBJ1-5
TGTGCCAGCGACAGGGTGGGTCAGCCCCAGCATTTT
CASDRVGQPQHF
>.|.|TRBV11-2|TRBJ1-2
TGTGCCAGCAGCTTAGATACGGCAGGGGACGGCTACACCTTC
CASSLDTAGDGYTF
>.|once|TRBV3-1/TRBV3-2|TRBJ2-1
TGTGCCAGCAGCTTTGTTACCCCAGGAAGCTCCTACAATGAGCAGTTCTTC
CASSFVTPGSSYNEQFF
>.|.|TRBV11-3|TRBJ2-1
TGTGCCAGCAGCTTAGCTCCAGGAGCCTACAATGAGCAGTTCTTC
CASSLAPGAYNEQFF
>TRBD1|.|TRBV28|TRBJ2-3
TGTGCCAGCACTCCTCGACAGGGTCTTAGCACAGATACGCAGTATTTT
CASTPRQGLSTDTQYF
>.|.|TRBV10-2|TRBJ2-3
TGCGCCAGCCTGGACGACAGCAGCACAGATACGCAGTATTTT
CASLDDSSTDTQYF
>.|.|TRBV14|TRBJ2-7
TGTGCCAGCAGCCAAGGTCTGATTAGGACAGCTTCCTACGAGCAGTACTTC
CASSQGLIRTASYEQYF
>.|.|TRBV5-1|TRBJ2-3
TGCGCCAGCAGCTTGGGAATCGCTAGCGCAGATACGCAGTATTTT
CASSLGIASADTQYF
>.|.|TRBV5-1|TRBJ1-1
TGCGCCAGCAGTTCGGCAGGGTGGCCTGAAGCTTTCTTT
CASSSAGWPEAFF
>.|.|TRBV6-5|TRBJ1-4
TGTGCCAGCAGTTACCCTGGGCCTGGATCCGGGCTGTTTTTT
CASSYPGPGSGLFF
>TRBD1|.|TRBV2|TRBJ1-2
TGTGCCAGCAGCAAACCCCGCGGACAGGGAGGCTATGGCTACACCTTC
CASSKPRGQGGYGYTF
>TRBD1|.|TRBV5-3|TRBJ1-3
TGTGCCAGTTGCGGATCGGACAGGGCCCCCTCTGGAAACACCATATATTTT
CASCGSDRAPSGNTIYF
>.|.|TRBV25-1|TRBJ2-1
TGTGCCAGCAGTGTAGTCAGGGGTGAGCAGTTCTTC
CASSVVRGEQFF
>.|.|TRBV13|TRBJ1-4
TGTGCCAGCAGCTTAGGGCAGGGAGAAGAAAAACTGTTTTTT
CASSLGQGEEKLFF
>.|.|TRBV28|TRBJ1-2
TGTGCCAGCAGTTTTTTGGTCTCCTATGGCTACACCTTC
CASSFLVSYGYTF
>TRBD1|few|TRBV7-2|TRBJ1-4
TGTGCCAGCAGTCCAAGGCAGGGGGCAGAAAAACTGTTTTTT
CASSPRQGAEKLFF
>TRBD2|.|TRBV27|TRBJ2-5
TGTGCCAGCAGTCAAGGACTAGCGGGGGGGCCCGAGACCCAGTACTTC
CASSQGLAGGPETQYF
>.|.|TRBV14|TRBJ1-1
TGTGCCAGCAGCCCCCGATACTCCACTGAAGCTTTCTTT
CASSPRYSTEAFF
>.|.|TRBV7-8|TRBJ2-7
TGTGCCAGCAGCTTAGCGGAGACACAGCATGGCGAGCAGTACTTC
CASSLAETQHGEQYF
>.|few|TRBV24-1|TRBJ2-2
TGTGCCACCAGTGAGGGGGCCAAGCACACCGGGGAGCTGTTTTTT
CATSEGAKHTGELFF
>TRBD1|.|TRBV5-1|TRBJ1-1
TGCGCCAGCAGCTCCCAAGGACAGGGTTTGGGCACTGAGGCTTTCTTT
CASSSQGQGLGTEAFF
>.|.|TRBV7-2|TRBJ2-2
TGTGCCAGCAGACGACAACCCGAATGGGAACCGAACACCGGGGAGCTGTTTTTT
CASRRQPEWEPNTGELFF
>.|.|TRBV9|TRBJ2-1
TGTGCCAGCAGCGTAGGGGACAATGAGCAGTTCTTC
CASSVGDNEQFF
>.|.|TRBV23-1|TRBJ1-6
TGCGCCAGCAGTCAAGGGAGGTCACCCCTCCACTTT
CASSQGRSPLHF
>.|.|TRBV6-2/TRBV6-3|TRBJ2-2
TGTGCCAGCAGCCTACTGAAGGTCGGGGAGCTGTTTTTT
CASSLLKVGELFF
>TRBD1|.|TRBV4-2|TRBJ1-5
TGTGCCAGCAGCCCGCACTTACGGGACAGCACCAATCAGCCCCAGCATTTT
CASSPHLRDSTNQPQHF